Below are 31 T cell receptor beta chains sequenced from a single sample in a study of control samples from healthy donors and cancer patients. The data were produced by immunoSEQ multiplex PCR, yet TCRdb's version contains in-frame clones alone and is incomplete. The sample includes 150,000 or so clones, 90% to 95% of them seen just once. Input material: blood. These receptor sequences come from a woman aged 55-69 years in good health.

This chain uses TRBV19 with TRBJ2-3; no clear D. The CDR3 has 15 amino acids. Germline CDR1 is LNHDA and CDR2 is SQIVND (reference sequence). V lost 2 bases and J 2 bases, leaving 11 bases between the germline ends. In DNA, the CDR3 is TGTGCCAGTAGTATATTCGGAGCAGCCACAGATACGCAGTATTTT. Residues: CASSIFGAATDTQYF.

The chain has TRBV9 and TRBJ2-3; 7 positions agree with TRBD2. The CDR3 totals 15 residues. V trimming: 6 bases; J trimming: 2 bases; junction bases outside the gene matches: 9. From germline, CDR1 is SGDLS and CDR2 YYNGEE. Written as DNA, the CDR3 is TGTGCCAGCAACGATCGGGGGGTTATCACAGATACGCAGTATTTT. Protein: CASNDRGVITDTQYF.

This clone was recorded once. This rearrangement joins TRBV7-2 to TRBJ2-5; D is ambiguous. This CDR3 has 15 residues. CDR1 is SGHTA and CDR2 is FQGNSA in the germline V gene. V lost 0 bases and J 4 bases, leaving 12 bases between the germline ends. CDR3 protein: CASSLALGLGETQYF. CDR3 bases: TGTGCCAGCAGCTTAGCGTTGGGTTTAGGAGAGACCCAGTACTTC. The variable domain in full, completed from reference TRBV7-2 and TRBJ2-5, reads GAGVSQSPSNKVTEKGKDVELRCDPISGHTALYWYRQSLGQGLEFLIYFQGNSAPDKSGLPSDRFSAERTGGSVSTLTIQRTQQEDSAVYLCASSLALGLGETQYFGPGTRLLVL.

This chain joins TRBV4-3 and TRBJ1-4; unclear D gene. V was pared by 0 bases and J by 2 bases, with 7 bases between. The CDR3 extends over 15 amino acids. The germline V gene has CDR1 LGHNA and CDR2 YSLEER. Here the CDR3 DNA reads TGCGCCAGCAGCCAAGATTGGGTGACTAATGAAAAACTGTTTTTT. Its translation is CASSQDWVTNEKLFF.

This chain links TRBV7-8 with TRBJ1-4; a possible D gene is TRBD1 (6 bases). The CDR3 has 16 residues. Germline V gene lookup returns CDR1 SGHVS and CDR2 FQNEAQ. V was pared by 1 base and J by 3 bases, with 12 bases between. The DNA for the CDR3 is TGTGCCAGCAGCTTAGGTCAGGGGTTTCCTAATGAAAAACTGTTTTTT. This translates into CASSLGQGFPNEKLFF.

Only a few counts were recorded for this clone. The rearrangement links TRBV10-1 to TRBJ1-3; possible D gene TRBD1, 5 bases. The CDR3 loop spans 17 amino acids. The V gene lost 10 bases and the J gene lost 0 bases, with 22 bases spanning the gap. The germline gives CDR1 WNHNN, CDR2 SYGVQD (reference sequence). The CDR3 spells CAIAPRGGENSGNTIYF. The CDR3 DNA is TGCGCCATTGCCCCCCGGGGGGGGGAAAACTCTGGAAACACCATATATTTT.

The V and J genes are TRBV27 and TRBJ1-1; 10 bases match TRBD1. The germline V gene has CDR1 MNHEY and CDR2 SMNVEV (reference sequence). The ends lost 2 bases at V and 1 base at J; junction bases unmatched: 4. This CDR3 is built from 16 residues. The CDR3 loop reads CASSLTRTGGNTEAFF. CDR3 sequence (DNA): TGTGCCAGCAGTTTAACGAGGACAGGGGGGAACACTGAAGCTTTCTTT.

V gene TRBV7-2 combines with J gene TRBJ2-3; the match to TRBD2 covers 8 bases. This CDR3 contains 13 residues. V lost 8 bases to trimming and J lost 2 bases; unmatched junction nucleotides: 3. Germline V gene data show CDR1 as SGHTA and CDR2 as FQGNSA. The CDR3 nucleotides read TGTGCCAGCGGGCGGGGGGACACAGATACGCAGTATTTT. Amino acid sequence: CASGRGDTDTQYF.

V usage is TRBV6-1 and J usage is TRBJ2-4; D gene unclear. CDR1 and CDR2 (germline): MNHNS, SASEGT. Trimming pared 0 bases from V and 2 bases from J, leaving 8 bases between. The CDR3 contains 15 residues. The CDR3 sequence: CASSEAQVSKNIQYF. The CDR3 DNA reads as TGTGCCAGCAGTGAAGCGCAAGTTTCCAAAAACATTCAGTACTTC.

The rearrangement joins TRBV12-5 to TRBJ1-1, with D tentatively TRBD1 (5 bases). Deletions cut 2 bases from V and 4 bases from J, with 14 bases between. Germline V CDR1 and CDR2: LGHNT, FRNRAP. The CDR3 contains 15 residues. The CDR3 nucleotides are TGTGCTAGTGGTTTGACATTAGACGGGGGCACTGAAGCTTTCTTT. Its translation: CASGLTLDGGTEAFF.

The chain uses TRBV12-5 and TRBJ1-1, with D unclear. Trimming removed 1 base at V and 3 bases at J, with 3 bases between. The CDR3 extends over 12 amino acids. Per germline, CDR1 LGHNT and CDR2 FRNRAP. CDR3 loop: CASGLGYTEAFF. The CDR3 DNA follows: TGTGCTAGTGGTTTGGGTTACACTGAAGCTTTCTTT.

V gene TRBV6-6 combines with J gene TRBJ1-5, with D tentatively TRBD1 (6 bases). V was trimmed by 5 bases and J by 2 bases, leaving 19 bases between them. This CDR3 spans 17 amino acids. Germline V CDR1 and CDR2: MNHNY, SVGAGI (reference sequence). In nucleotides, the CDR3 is TGTGCCAGCAGTCCAACCTTTACAGGGCTGGGCAATCAGCCCCAGCATTTT. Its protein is CASSPTFTGLGNQPQHF.

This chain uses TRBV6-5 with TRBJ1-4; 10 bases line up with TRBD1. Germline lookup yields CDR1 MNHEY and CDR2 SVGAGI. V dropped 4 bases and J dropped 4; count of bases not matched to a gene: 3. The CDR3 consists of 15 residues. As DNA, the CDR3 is TGTGCCAGCAGTTTTGGGACAGGGGATAATGAAAAACTGTTTTTT. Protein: CASSFGTGDNEKLFF.

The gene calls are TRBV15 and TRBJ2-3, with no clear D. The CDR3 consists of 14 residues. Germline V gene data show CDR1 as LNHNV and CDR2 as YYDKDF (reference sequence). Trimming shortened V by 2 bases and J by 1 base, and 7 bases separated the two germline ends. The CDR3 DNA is TGTGCCACCAGCAGAAGGATCGGCACAGATACGCAGTATTTT. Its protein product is CATSRRIGTDTQYF.

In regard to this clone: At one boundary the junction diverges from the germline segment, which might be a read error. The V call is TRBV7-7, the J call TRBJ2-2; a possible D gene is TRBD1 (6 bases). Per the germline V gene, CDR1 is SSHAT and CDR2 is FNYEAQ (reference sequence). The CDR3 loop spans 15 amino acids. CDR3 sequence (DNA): TGTGCTAGCAGCTTAGGCAGGGGAAACACCGGGGAGCTGTTTTTT. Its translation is CASSLGRGNTGELFF.

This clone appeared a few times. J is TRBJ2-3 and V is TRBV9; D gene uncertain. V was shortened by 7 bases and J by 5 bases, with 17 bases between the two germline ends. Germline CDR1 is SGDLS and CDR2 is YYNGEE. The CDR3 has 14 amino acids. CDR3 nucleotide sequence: TGTGCCAGCGCCCGGTTCGATGGATTAGATACGCAGTATTTT. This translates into CASARFDGLDTQYF.

The CDR3 DNA reads TGTGCCAGCAGCTTAAAGGGGGGCAGAGCTGAAGCTTTCTTT. Amino acid sequence: CASSLKGGRAEAFF. The chain couples TRBV7-9 to TRBJ1-1; maybe TRBD1 (6 bases). From germline, CDR1 is SEHNR and CDR2 FQNEAQ (reference sequence). The V and J ends lost 2 bases and 6 bases respectively, with 13 bases between them. The CDR3 has 14 residues.

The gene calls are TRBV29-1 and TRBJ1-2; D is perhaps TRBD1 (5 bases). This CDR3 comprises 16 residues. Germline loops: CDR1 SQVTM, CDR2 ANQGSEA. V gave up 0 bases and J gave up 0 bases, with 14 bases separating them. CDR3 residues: CSVEDQQGWTNYGYTF. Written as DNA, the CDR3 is TGCAGCGTTGAAGATCAGCAGGGTTGGACTAACTATGGCTACACCTTC. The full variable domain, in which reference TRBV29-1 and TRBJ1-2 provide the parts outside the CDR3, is SAVISQKPSRDICQRGTSLTIQCQVDSQVTMMFWYRQQPGQSLTLIATANQGSEATYESGFVIDKFPISRPNLTFSTLTVSNMSPEDSSIYLCSVEDQQGWTNYGYTFGSGTRLTVV.

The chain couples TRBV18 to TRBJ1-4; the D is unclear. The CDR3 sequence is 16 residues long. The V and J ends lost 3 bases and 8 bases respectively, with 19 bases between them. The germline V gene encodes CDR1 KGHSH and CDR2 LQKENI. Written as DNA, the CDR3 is TGTGCCAGCTCACCGGTCTTGGTGGCAGTAATAGAAAAACTGTTTTTT. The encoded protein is CASSPVLVAVIEKLFF.

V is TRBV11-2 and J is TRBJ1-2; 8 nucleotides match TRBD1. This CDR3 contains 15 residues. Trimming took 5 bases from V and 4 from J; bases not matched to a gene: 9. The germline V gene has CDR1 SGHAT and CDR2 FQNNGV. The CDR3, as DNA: TGTGCCAGCAGCCCAAATCAGGGGGCCGTCTATGGCTACACCTTC. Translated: CASSPNQGAVYGYTF.

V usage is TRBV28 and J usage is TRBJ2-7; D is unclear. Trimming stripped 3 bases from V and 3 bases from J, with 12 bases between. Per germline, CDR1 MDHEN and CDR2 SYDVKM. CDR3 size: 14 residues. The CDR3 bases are TGTGCCAGCAGTTTCTTTACAGTTTACTACGAGCAGTACTTC. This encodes CASSFFTVYYEQYF.

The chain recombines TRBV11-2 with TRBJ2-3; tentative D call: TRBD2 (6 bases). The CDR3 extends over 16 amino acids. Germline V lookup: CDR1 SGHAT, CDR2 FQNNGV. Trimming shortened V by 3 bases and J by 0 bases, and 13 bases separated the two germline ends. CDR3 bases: TGTGCCAGCAGCTTGGGACTCTACGCCAGCACAGATACGCAGTATTTT. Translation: CASSLGLYASTDTQYF.

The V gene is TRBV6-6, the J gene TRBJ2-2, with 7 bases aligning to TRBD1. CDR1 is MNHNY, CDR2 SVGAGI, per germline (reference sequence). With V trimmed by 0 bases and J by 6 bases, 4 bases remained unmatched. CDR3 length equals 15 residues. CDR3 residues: CASSYSRGPAGELFF. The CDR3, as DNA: TGTGCCAGCAGTTACTCGAGGGGGCCCGCCGGGGAGCTGTTTTTT.

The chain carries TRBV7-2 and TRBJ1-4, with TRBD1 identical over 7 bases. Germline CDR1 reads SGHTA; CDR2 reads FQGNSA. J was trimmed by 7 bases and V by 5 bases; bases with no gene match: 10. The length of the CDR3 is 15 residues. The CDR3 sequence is CASSLTGAQGEKLFF. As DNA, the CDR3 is TGTGCCAGCAGCCTCACAGGGGCGCAGGGTGAAAAACTGTTTTTT.

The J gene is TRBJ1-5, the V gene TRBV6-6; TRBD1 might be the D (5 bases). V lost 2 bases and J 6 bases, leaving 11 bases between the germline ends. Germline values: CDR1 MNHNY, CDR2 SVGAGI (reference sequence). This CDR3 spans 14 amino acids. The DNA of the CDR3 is TGTGCCAGCAGTTACGGGGGGGACGGTCAGCCCCAGCATTTT. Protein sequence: CASSYGGDGQPQHF.

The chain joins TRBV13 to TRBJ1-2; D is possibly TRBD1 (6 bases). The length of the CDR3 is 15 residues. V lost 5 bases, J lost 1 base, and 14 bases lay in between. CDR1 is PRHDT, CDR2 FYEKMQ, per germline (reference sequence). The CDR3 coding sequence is TGTGCCAGCAGCAGAGGACAGCAATATAACTATGGCTACACCTTC. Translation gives CASSRGQQYNYGYTF.

CDR3 region: CAISDQGTGGGYTF. In nucleotides, the CDR3 is TGTGCCATCAGTGACCAAGGGACGGGTGGTGGCTACACCTTC. The V call is TRBV10-3, the J call TRBJ1-2; D might be TRBD1 (5 bases). The germline gives CDR1 ENHRY, CDR2 SYGVKD. The V end was cut by 3 bases, the J end by 7 bases, with 15 bases between. The CDR3 has 14 residues.

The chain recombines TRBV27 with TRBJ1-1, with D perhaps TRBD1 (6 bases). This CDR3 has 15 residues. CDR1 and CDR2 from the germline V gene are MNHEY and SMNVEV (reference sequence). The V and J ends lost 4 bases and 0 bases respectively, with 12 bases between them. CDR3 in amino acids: CASSSGQLMNTEAFF. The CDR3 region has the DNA TGTGCCAGCAGTTCCGGACAGCTCATGAACACTGAAGCTTTCTTT.

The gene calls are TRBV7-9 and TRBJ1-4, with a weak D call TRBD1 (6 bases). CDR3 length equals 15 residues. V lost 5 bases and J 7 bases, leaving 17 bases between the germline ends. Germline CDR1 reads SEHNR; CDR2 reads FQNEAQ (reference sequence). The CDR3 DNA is TGTGCCAGCAGCCCTCGCGGGGGGGCCACTGAAAAACTGTTTTTT. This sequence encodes CASSPRGGATEKLFF.

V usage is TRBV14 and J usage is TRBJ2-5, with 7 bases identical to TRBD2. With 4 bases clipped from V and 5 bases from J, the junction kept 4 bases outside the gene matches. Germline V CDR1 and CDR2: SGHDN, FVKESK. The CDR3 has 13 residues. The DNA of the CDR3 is TGTGCCAGCAGCCCTTGGCGGGAGGAGACCCAGTACTTC. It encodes CASSPWREETQYF.

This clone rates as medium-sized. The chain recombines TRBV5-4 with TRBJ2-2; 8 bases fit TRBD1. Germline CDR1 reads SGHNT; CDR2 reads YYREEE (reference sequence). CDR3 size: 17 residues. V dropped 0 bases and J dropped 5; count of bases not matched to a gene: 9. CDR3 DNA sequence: TGTGCCAGCAGCTTGGATCGACGACAGGGGAAGACCGGGGAGCTGTTTTTT. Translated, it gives CASSLDRRQGKTGELFF.